The 15 T cell receptor beta chains below come from one sample, sequenced in a study of tumor and adjacent non-tumor tissue in lung cancer. TCRbeta libraries were built with three rounds of nested PCR, modified from ARM-PCR. TCRdb ran MiXCR on the multiplex PCR reads and lists one entry per CDR3 protein. The data hold under 95,000 distinct CDR3 sequences, with 65% to 85% observed a single time. This sample's RNA came from whole unsorted tissue. This non-tumor lung sample came from over 3 cm beyond the tumor edge. Sample: distant non-tumor lung tissue. All receptors come from a man aged 60 to 69 with non-small cell lung cancer.

On this clonotype: The missing conserved phenylalanine or tryptophan at the end of this CDR3 makes a read error likely. The V and J genes are TRBV20-1 and TRBJ1-5; the match to TRBD1 covers 8 bases. Germline V gene sequence: CDR1 DFQATT, CDR2 SNEGSKA (reference sequence). CDR3 length: 16 amino acids. CDR3 sequence: CSASYTGGTSSQPQHL. The CDR3 nucleotides are TGCAGTGCTAGCTATACAGGGGGGACGAGCAGTCAGCCCCAGCATCTT.

About this clonotype itself: Mismatch with germline at one junction end may stem from a read error. The rearrangement links TRBV20-1 to TRBJ1-5; D unclear. The V gene's germline CDR1 is DFQATT and CDR2 SNEGSKA (reference sequence). The CDR3 extends over 13 amino acids. The CDR3 DNA is TGTAATGCTAGGTATTGGGACAATCAGCCCCAGCATTTT. Its translation is CNARYWDNQPQHF.

Only a few counts were recorded for this clonotype. At one of its ends the junction is not consistent with the germline gene, which may arise from a read error. The genes are TRBV12-3 or TRBV12-4 and TRBJ2-3; D is uncertain. The CDR3 runs to 13 residues. The CDR3 region has the DNA TGTGCTAGCACCCCTGTTAGCACAGATATGCAGTATTTT. Translated, it gives CASTPVSTDMQYF.

The rearrangement uses TRBV30 and TRBJ2-3; D is tentatively TRBD1 or TRBD2 (6 bases each). Trimming left V 5 bases short and J 4 bases short, with 16 bases between. CDR1 GTSNPN and CDR2 SVGIG come from the germline V gene (reference sequence). The CDR3 has 14 amino acids. Here the CDR3 DNA reads TGTGCCTGGCGGGACACCGGGGGAGCAGATACGCAGTATTTT. The encoded protein is CAWRDTGGADTQYF.

Note on this clonotype: A read error may account for a junction end that differs from germline. The J gene is TRBJ2-7, the V gene TRBV11-2; D perhaps matches TRBD1 (6 bases). The CDR3 consists of 17 residues. CDR1 and CDR2 (germline): SGHAT, FQNNGV. The CDR3 nucleotides read TGTACCAGCAGCTTAGCAAACAGGGCGAGGGACATTTACGAGCAGTACTTT. Protein: CTSSLANRARDIYEQYF.

Note on this clonotype: Sequence at one end of the junction differs from germline and may be a read error. This chain connects TRBV11-2 to TRBJ2-7; D remains ambiguous. The germline V gene encodes CDR1 SGHAT and CDR2 FQNNGV. The CDR3 totals 13 residues. The CDR3: CASSLNLRFEKYF. The CDR3, as DNA: TGTGCCAGCAGCTTAAATCTTCGGTTCGAGAAGTACTTC. Full variable domain (remainder filled in from reference TRBV11-2 and TRBJ2-7): EAGVAQSPRYKIIEKRQSVAFWCNPISGHATLYWYQQILGQGPKLLIQFQNNGVVDDSQLPKDRFSAERLKGVDSTLKIQPAKLEDSAVYLCASSLNLRFEKYFGPGTRLTVT.

Concerning this clonotype itself: A junction boundary mismatches the germline segment, possibly from a read error. This chain's CDR3 is CTSTTPSSYVQYF. The CDR3 nucleotides read TGTACCAGCACCACTCCAAGCTCCTACGTGCAGTACTTC. The chain joins TRBV6-2 or TRBV6-3 to TRBJ2-7, with D uncertain. Germline CDR1 and CDR2: MNHEY and SVGEGT. The CDR3 runs 13 residues.

This clonotype was seen just once. One end of the junction varies from germline; a read error may be responsible. This sequence joins TRBV5-5 and TRBJ2-3; tentatively, D is TRBD1 or TRBD2 (6 bases each). CDR3 length equals 15 residues. Germline V gene lookup returns CDR1 SGHKS and CDR2 YYEKEE (reference sequence). The CDR3 sequence: CASSHAGTRADRQYF. The CDR3 DNA reads as TGTGCCAGCAGTCATGCGGGGACAAGGGCAGATAGGCAGTATTTT.

Note on this clonotype: Germline and junction disagree at one end, which may indicate a read error. The CDR3 DNA sequence: TGTGCCAGCAGCCAAGATGCAGCGGGAGTCCCCAATAAGCAATTCTTC. Protein sequence: CASSQDAAGVPNKQFF. The chain employs TRBV4-2 and TRBJ2-1, with 8 bases fitting TRBD2. The CDR3 sequence is 16 residues long. Germline CDR1 LGHNA, CDR2 YNFKEQ.

Worth noting for this clonotype: Sequence at one end of the junction differs from germline and may be a read error. The chain recombines TRBV24-1 with TRBJ2-6; 9 bases line up with TRBD1. This CDR3 region has 19 residues. Looked up from germline, CDR1 is KGHDR and CDR2 is SFDVKD. As DNA, the CDR3 is TGTGCCACCAGTGATCCGCGACAGGGGGGCACCTCTGGGACCAACGTCCTGACTTTC. It specifies CATSDPRQGGTSGTNVLTF.

For this clonotype: This is likely a read error, given that the CDR3 carries no conserved phenylalanine or tryptophan at its end. The CDR3 reads CANSYPHGNTEAFY. The CDR3 region has the DNA TGTGCCAACAGTTACCCCCACGGGAACACTGAAGCTTTCTAT. The V gene is TRBV6-2 or TRBV6-3, the J gene TRBJ1-1; D is undetermined. The CDR3 extends over 14 amino acids. Germline-derived CDR1 and CDR2 are MNHEY and SVGEGT.

This clonotype occurred many times. The chain recombines TRBV20-1 with TRBJ2-7; D call uncertain. V lost 0 bases and J lost 2, with 14 bases in between. The germline V gene has CDR1 DFQATT and CDR2 SNEGSKA (reference sequence). This CDR3 spans 15 amino acids. The CDR3 DNA reads TGCAGTGCTAGAGATCCCGGTTCGGCTCCCTACGAGCAGTACTTC. It specifies CSARDPGSAPYEQYF.

For this clonotype: It may be a read error: a sequence one base away is much more abundant. The rearrangement links TRBV11-2 to TRBJ2-7; D is unresolved. This CDR3 has 13 amino acids. Germline CDR1 and CDR2: SGHAT and FQNNGV. With 4 bases removed from V and 4 bases from J, the gap between germline ends came to 11 bases. CDR3 nucleotide sequence: TGTGCCAGCAGCTCCCAGATTAAATACGAGCAGTACTTC. Its protein is CASSSQIKYEQYF.

This clonotype has just one count. CDR3 residues: CSARPCGTSAGEQFF. DNA for the CDR3: TGCAGTGCTAGACCCTGTGGGACTAGCGCGGGTGAGCAGTTCTTC. This chain links TRBV20-1 with TRBJ2-1; 10 nucleotides agree with TRBD2. Trimming removed 2 bases from V and 9 bases from J; junction bases left unmatched: 10. Germline V CDR1 and CDR2: DFQATT, SNEGSKA (reference sequence). This CDR3 comprises 15 residues.

Worth noting for this clonotype: The germline gene is not matched at one end of the junction; a read error may be the cause. V and J are TRBV6-5 and TRBJ2-2; the D gene could be TRBD1 or TRBD2 (5 bases each). Germline V gene data show CDR1 as MNHEY and CDR2 as SVGAGI. The CDR3 spans 15 residues. CDR3 DNA: TGTGCCAGCAGTTTTGACAGCGCGAAGACCGGGAAGCTGTTTTTT. Translation gives CASSFDSAKTGKLFF.